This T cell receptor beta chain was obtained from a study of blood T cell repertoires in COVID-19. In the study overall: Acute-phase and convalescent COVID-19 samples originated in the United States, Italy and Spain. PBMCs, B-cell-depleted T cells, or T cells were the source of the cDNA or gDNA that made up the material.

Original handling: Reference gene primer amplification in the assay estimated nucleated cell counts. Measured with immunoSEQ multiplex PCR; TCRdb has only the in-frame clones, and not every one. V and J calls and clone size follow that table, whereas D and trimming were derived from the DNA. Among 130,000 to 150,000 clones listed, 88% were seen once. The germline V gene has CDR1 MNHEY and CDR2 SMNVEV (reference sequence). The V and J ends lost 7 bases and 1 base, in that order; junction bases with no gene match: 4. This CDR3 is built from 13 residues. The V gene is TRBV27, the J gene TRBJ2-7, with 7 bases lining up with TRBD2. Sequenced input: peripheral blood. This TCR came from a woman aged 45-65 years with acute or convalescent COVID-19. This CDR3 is CASNPGGSYEQYF. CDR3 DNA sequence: TGTGCCAGCAACCCGGGAGGATCCTACGAGCAGTACTTC.